This TCR beta chain was observed in a study of CD8 T cells in Susac syndrome (dated by TCRdb to between 2019 and 2020). The study in broad terms: The study used repertoire sequencing to test whether antigen drove CD8+ T cell activation and differentiation in Susac syndrome.

A remark on this clonotype: Its antigen is still unknown. The junction departs from the called germline gene at one end, perhaps through a read error.

RNA was extracted with the RNeasy kit and 0.5 to 1 ug was reverse transcribed using random hexamers. The immunoSEQ multiplex PCR assay, which covers 54 Vbeta and 13 Jbeta segments, was used to amplify TCR beta CDR3 regions. PCR amplification bias was corrected using a synthetic template baseline for primer optimization and computational correction. On the study's bioinformatics: Reads were assigned to V, D and J genes according to IMGT and analyzed in immunoSEQ Analyzer, with only productive sequences retained. Clonality was computed as one minus Shannon entropy normalized by log2 of the number of productive unique sequences. Public and private clones were assessed among the 100 most prevalent clones of each patient and control. Clones were defined as Susac-specific when absent from the healthy and MS cohorts, from 1,000 to 1,100 published viral clones and from other ImmuneACCESS disease sequences. The public reads were quality trimmed at Q25 with fastp and then assembled into clones with MiXCR by TCRdb, keeping productive beta chains. Duplicate CDR3 protein sequences are folded into a single record with the most common DNA and genes. These V and J calls derive from TCRdb rather than the authors' analysis. This sample holds roughly 170,000 distinct CDR3 sequences; approximately 93% were observed only once. The ten most abundant clones make up roughly 0.098% of the sample.

Results the study describes overall, beyond this receptor: The number of individuals in the TCR sequencing and HLA analysis was recognized as being relatively small.

Peripheral blood CD8+ and CD4+ T cells from healthy donors, Susac syndrome patients and multiple sclerosis patients were profiled using high-throughput TCR beta sequencing. The multiple sclerosis controls were treatment-naive patients whose relapsing-remitting disease, either stable or active, fulfilled the revised McDonald criteria. Bulk CD8+ and CD4+ T cells were purified magnetically by negative isolation, whereas CD8+ TEMRA cells were enriched by FACS. Blood was collected in EDTA tubes and processed within 24 hours, with PBMCs isolated through density gradient centrifugation. PBMCs intended for TCR sequencing were frozen in liquid nitrogen and were later thawed in a 37 degrees C water bath. Purity of sorted or isolated CD4+, CD8+ and CD8+ TEMRA cells was at least 90%. Counted from cysteine to phenylalanine, this CDR3 has 15 amino acids. Only the CDR3 region is kept as DNA, spanning 45 bases read in frame from base 1. CDR1 and CDR2 are drawn from the germline V gene: SGHRS, YFSETQ.

The origin of this receptor is a human donor with multiple sclerosis. Source material: CD4+ T cells from PBMCs. The V and J genes are TRBV5-1 and TRBJ2-7, and TRBD1 matches 7 of the central bases. In nucleotide form, the sequence is TGCGCCAGCAGTTTGGACAGGACGAGCTCCTACGAGCAGTACTTC. This codes for CASSLDRTSSYEQYF.